The present T cell receptor beta chain was sequenced within a study of T cell responses to AZD1222 COVID-19 vaccine (dated by TCRdb to the early 2020s). Broadly, across the study: A total of 230 or so trial participants underwent TCR sequencing, of whom 207 received two doses of AZD1222 and 26 received two doses of the MenACWY control vaccine. Trial participants were enrolled into age subgroups of 18-55, 56-69 and 70-plus years, which contained 148, 28 and 57 TCR-sequenced participants, respectively. Paper-wide results and their limitations: Because no day 14 peak-response samples were available, the repertoires could be characterized only after the peak T cell response. Participants were mostly white British and included more females than males, and it was suggested by the authors that clonal diversity may have been underestimated. Nearly half of unique spike-specific TCRs reportedly recognized epitopes outside regions mutated in the B.1.351 and B.1.1.7 variants. Spike-specific TCR breadth and depth rose significantly after two AZD1222 doses compared with day 0 and with MenACWY recipients. CD4 TCRs associated with the vaccine covered the entire spike protein, and the dominant responses were in regions 160-218 and 743-854. Conclusions about previously exposed vaccinees were limited because only a handful of AZD1222 recipients were SARS-CoV-2 seropositive at baseline. In the small 56-69-year group, the increase in depth fell short of significance, most likely because of low power.

The time point label of this sample denotes: about 28 days (+/-7) after the second vaccine dose. AZD1222 recipients given second doses at about 4 weeks or at about 12 weeks were pooled, since spike-specific TCR depth and breadth were not found to differ between the two schedules. The vaccinee samples were drawn from two UK trials, COV001 and COV002, one of which was a single-blind randomized controlled phase 2/3 trial testing AZD1222 (ChAdOx1 nCoV-19) in healthy adults. For TCRbeta chain sequencing, PBMC samples were collected from trial participants at day 0 and at day 28 after the second dose. The CDR3 starts with the cysteine, ends with the phenylalanine, and has 13 residues. The only DNA kept is the CDR3, 39 bases in frame from the first base. V loses 3 bases of germline sequence and J loses 8 bases, and the interval between the two ends is 11 bases. For CDR1 and CDR2, the germline V gene lists LGHNA and YNFKEQ.

The CDR3 regions of human TCRbeta chains were subjected to immunosequencing. On the authors' methods: TCRs in the repertoires were compared against a reference library of SARS-CoV-2-specific TCRs that had been generated with the MIRA antigen-specificity platform. Breadth was defined as the fraction of unique TCRs that were SARS-CoV-2-associated. Depth was defined as the fraction of total T cells that were SARS-CoV-2-associated. Using the MIRA data, each spike-specific TCR was assigned both to the spike region to which the TCR was reactive and to a CD4 or CD8 class. Log10-transformed breadth and depth values were compared by one-way ANOVA with Sidak's multiple comparisons tests. TCRdb carries this immuneACCESS record with in-frame sequences only. Its versions omit some clonotypes, under half of them owing to an unresolved V gene in the studies checked, with the rest unexplained. D and trimming were read from the DNA, whereas the V and J calls and clone size are those reported in that table. The sample table shows tens of thousands of clones, and 60% to 85% are seen once. Of the sample, over 3% is held by the ten largest clones.

Worth noting for this clone: What antigen it recognizes has not been identified. Base qualities are not at hand, and no much larger clone is one base apart.

The receptor was derived from an adult who received the AZD1222 COVID-19 vaccine. Sequencing was performed on peripheral blood, taken 28 days after the second AZD1222 dose. Recombination linked TRBV4-2 to TRBJ2-1; no confident D gene assignment can be made. The CDR3 region reads CASSQLDVYEQFF. In nucleotide form, the sequence is TGTGCCAGCAGCCAGCTTGACGTTTATGAGCAGTTCTTC.